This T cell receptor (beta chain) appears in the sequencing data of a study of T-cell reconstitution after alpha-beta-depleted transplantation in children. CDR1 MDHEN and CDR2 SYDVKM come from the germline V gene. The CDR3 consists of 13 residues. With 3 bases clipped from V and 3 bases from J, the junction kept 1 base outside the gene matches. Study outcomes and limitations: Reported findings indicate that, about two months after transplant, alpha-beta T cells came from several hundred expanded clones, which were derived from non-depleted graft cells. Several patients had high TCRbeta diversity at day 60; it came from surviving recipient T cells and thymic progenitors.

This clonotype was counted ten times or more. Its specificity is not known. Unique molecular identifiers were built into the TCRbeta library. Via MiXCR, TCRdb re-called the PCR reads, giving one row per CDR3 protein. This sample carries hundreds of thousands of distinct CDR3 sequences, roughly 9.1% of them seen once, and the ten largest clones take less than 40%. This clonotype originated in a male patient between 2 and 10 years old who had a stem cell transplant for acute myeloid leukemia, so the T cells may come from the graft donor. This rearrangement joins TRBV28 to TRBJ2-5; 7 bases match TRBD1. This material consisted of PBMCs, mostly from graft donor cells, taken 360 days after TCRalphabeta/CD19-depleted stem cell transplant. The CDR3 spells CASSFTGEETQYF. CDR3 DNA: TGTGCCAGCAGTTTTACAGGGGAAGAGACCCAGTACTTC.